This T cell receptor (beta chain) was profiled in a study of blood T cell repertoires in COVID-19. Overall study: Collection of acute and convalescent COVID-19 samples took place in the United States, Italy and Spain. The cDNA or gDNA used as material had been derived from T cells, B-cell-depleted T cells, or PBMCs.

This clone showed up just a few times. The CDR3 is 13 residues long. V gave up 7 bases and J gave up 6 bases, with 15 bases separating them. CDR1 and CDR2 (germline): SGHTA, FQGNSA. Produced via immunoSEQ multiplex PCR; TCRdb's table is partial and in-frame only. This table holds under 150,000 clones, 84% found once. This chain links TRBV7-2 with TRBJ1-2; D is perhaps TRBD1 (5 bases). Specimen: PBMCs or T cells enriched from blood (not recorded which). This TCR came from a middle-aged man in a cohort exposed to, infected with or recovered from COVID-19 (not recorded which). The CDR3 loop reads CASTPGGSDGYTF. In DNA form, the CDR3 reads TGTGCCAGCACCCCTGGGGGGAGCGATGGCTACACCTTC.